The next 12 T cell receptor beta chains were all read from a single sample in a study of OX40 agonist ivuxolimab in advanced cancers. Repertoires were generated with immunoSEQ multiplex PCR, while TCRdb's copy carries only in-frame clones and drops some. The sample contains roughly 67,000 clones, over 80% of which appear only once. Sequencing was performed on CD4+ or CD8+ T cells sorted from blood, taken in a trial of the OX40 agonist ivuxolimab. These receptors were collected from an adult with an advanced solid tumor such as melanoma, head and neck, liver or kidney cancer.

This chain connects TRBV2 to TRBJ2-7; TRBD1 agrees at 7 bases. Germline V gene sequence: CDR1 SNHLY, CDR2 FYNNEI. The CDR3 loop spans 16 amino acids. The chain's CDR3 is CASSEAQDRSYYAQYV. The CDR3 DNA reads as TGTGCCAGCAGTGAAGCGCAGGACAGGAGTTACTACGCGCAGTACGTC.

The rearrangement joins TRBV1 to TRBJ2-1. TRBV1 is reported as a pseudogene. The CDR3 consists of 10 residues. DNA of the CDR3: TGCACCAGCAGCCTCACTGAGCAGTTCTTC. This translates into CTSSLTEQFF.

The table lists this clone with a few counts. The chain joins TRBV15 to TRBJ2-7; 9 nucleotides line up with TRBD1. The junction had 2 bases not matched to a gene; V was cut back by 5 bases and J by 3 bases. The germline V gene has CDR1 LNHNV and CDR2 YYDKDF (reference sequence). This CDR3 contains 13 residues. CDR3 sequence (DNA): TGTGCCACCAGCGTGGACAGGGGCTACGAGCAGTACTTC. As protein: CATSVDRGYEQYF.

The V call is TRBV6-5, the J call TRBJ2-1, with TRBD2 matching 10 bases. In germline, CDR1 is MNHEY, CDR2 SVGAGI. J gave up 9 bases and V 6 bases, and 8 bases lay outside the gene matches. This CDR3 region has 14 residues. CDR3 bases: TGTGCCAGCAGGAAAGCGGGGGGGAGGGCTGAGCAGTTCTTC. It specifies CASRKAGGRAEQFF.

This clone has more than one count but fewer than ten. V usage is TRBV10-3 and J usage is TRBJ2-5, with D perhaps matching TRBD2 (7 bases). This CDR3 has 13 amino acids. The germline CDR1 and CDR2 sequences are ENHRY and SYGVKD. Trimming took off 3 bases at V and 5 bases at J, with 10 bases between the two ends. The CDR3 loop is CAISEGGGETQYF. Here the CDR3 DNA reads TGTGCCATCAGTGAAGGGGGGGGCGAGACCCAGTACTTC.

This rearrangement joins TRBV9 to TRBJ1-2; 9 bases agree with TRBD1. Trimming removed 3 bases from V and 4 bases from J; junction bases left unmatched: 7. Germline V lookup: CDR1 SGDLS, CDR2 YYNGEE. This CDR3 has 15 amino acids. Written as DNA, the CDR3 is TGTGCCAGCAGCGCCTCGGACAGGGGTAGCTATGGCTACACCTTC. Protein product: CASSASDRGSYGYTF.

The chain combines TRBV11-2 with TRBJ2-3; 8 positions match TRBD2. CDR1 SGHAT and CDR2 FQNNGV come from the germline V gene. CDR3 length: 15 amino acids. V dropped 6 bases and J dropped 0; count of bases not matched to a gene: 5. CDR3 DNA: TGTGCCAGCAGTACCGGACTAGCCAGCACAGATACGCAGTATTTT. Its translation is CASSTGLASTDTQYF.

The chain joins TRBV29-1 to TRBJ1-4; 11 bases map to TRBD1. The CDR3 extends over 16 amino acids. V dropped 6 bases and J dropped 7; count of bases not matched to a gene: 13. The germline V gene has CDR1 SQVTM and CDR2 ANQGSEA. CDR3 protein: CSVGGGTGGQSEKLFF. In nucleotides, the CDR3 is TGCAGCGTCGGAGGGGGGACAGGGGGACAAAGTGAAAAACTGTTTTTT.

The DNA for the CDR3 is TGTGCCAGCAGTTTCCTCCGCTGGGGTACGCAGTATTTT. Its protein is CASSFLRWGTQYF. The chain carries TRBV28 and TRBJ2-3; no definite D call. CDR1 and CDR2 from the germline V gene are MDHEN and SYDVKM. The CDR3 is made up of 13 amino acids. V was trimmed by 3 bases and J by 8 bases, leaving 12 bases between them.

Worth noting for this clone: The germline gene is not matched at one end of the junction; a read error may be the cause. The chain links TRBV7-8 to TRBJ1-4; possibly TRBD1 for D (5 bases). CDR1 and CDR2 (germline): SGHVS, FQNEAQ. There are 15 residues in the CDR3. For the CDR3, the DNA is TGTGCCAGCACCTTAGAGGGGACGGGCAATGAAAAACTGTTTTTT. Residues: CASTLEGTGNEKLFF.

The chain's CDR3 is CASSLSGPSYEQYF. For the CDR3, the DNA is TGTGCCAGCAGTTTAAGCGGCCCCAGTTACGAGCAGTACTTC. The chain has TRBV28 and TRBJ2-7, with D perhaps TRBD2 (5 bases). The CDR3 sequence is 14 residues long. Germline CDR1 MDHEN, CDR2 SYDVKM. Trimming pared 2 bases from V and 4 bases from J, leaving 12 bases between.

This clone was detected once. The chain links TRBV4-2 to TRBJ2-1; 12 bases are a match to TRBD2. The junction had 5 bases not matched to a gene; V was cut back by 4 bases and J by 4 bases. CDR1 and CDR2 (germline): LGHNA, YNFKEQ. The CDR3 is 16 residues long. The CDR3 spells CASSPTSGGLYNEQFF. The CDR3 DNA sequence: TGTGCCAGCAGCCCGACTAGCGGGGGACTATACAATGAGCAGTTCTTC.